Following are 20 T cell receptor beta chains from one sample sequenced in a study of blood T cell repertoires in COVID-19. Clones were sequenced by immunoSEQ multiplex PCR, and TCRdb holds only the in-frame ones, with some missing. The repertoire holds over 50,000 clones, 85% to 90% seen once, with under 30% in the top ten. The sample taken for sequencing was peripheral blood. The receptors come from a human donor in a cohort sampled during active COVID-19.

This chain joins TRBV7-8 and TRBJ2-1, with TRBD2 matching 8 bases. The CDR3 totals 15 residues. The trim removed 0 bases at V and 3 bases at J, leaving 1 base unmatched. Per germline, CDR1 SGHVS and CDR2 FQNEAQ. This CDR3 reads CASSLAAGVYNEQFF. The CDR3 region has the DNA TGTGCCAGCAGCTTAGCAGCGGGAGTCTACAATGAGCAGTTCTTC.

The CDR3 coding sequence is TGTGCCATCACCACCGGAGCGGGAGTTGGGGAGACCCAGTACTTC. It encodes CAITTGAGVGETQYF. The rearrangement links TRBV10-3 to TRBJ2-5; 8 bases line up with TRBD2. This CDR3 contains 15 residues. The germline gives CDR1 ENHRY, CDR2 SYGVKD. The V and J ends lost 7 bases and 5 bases, in that order; junction bases with no gene match: 12.

The V call is TRBV19, the J call TRBJ2-7, with TRBD2 identical over 9 bases. The CDR3 loop spans 16 amino acids. Per the germline V gene, CDR1 is LNHDA and CDR2 is SQIVND (reference sequence). The V gene end was trimmed by 4 bases and the J gene end by 4 bases; junction bases not matched to a gene: 11. CDR3 residues: CASSRPGTSRRYEQYF. The CDR3 DNA sequence: TGTGCCAGTAGTAGGCCCGGGACTAGCAGACGATACGAGCAGTACTTC. The full variable domain, completed using reference TRBV19 and TRBJ2-7, is DGGITQSPKYLFRKEGQNVTLSCEQNLNHDAMYWYRQDPGQGLRLIYYSQIVNDFQKGDIAEGYSVSREKKESFPLTVTSAQKNPTAFYLCASSRPGTSRRYEQYFGPGTRLTVT.

V and J are TRBV6-5 and TRBJ1-2, with 9 positions matching TRBD1. This CDR3 has 14 residues. With V trimmed by 6 bases and J by 3 bases, 5 bases remained unmatched. From germline, CDR1 is MNHEY and CDR2 SVGAGI. In DNA form, the CDR3 reads TGTGCCAGCAGAGGACAGGGGAGCGACTATGGCTACACCTTC. Its protein is CASRGQGSDYGYTF.

The chain carries TRBV5-1 and TRBJ2-1; 9 bases agree with TRBD2. V shed 6 bases, J shed 10 bases, and the junction held 14 bases outside the gene matches. The CDR3 consists of 15 residues. Germline V gives CDR1 SGHRS, CDR2 YFSETQ. In DNA, the CDR3 is TGCGCCAGCACCCGGGGTAGCGGGGGCCGTTGGGAGCAGTTCTTC. Protein: CASTRGSGGRWEQFF.

This clone has a single count. V is TRBV11-2 and J is TRBJ1-6; TRBD1 agrees at 8 bases. Germline V gene data show CDR1 as SGHAT and CDR2 as FQNNGV. The J segment lost 9 bases and the V segment lost 3 bases, leaving 4 bases of the junction unmatched. This CDR3 contains 14 residues. The CDR3 DNA sequence: TGTGCCAGCAGCTTTGGACAGGGAGGTTCACCCCTCCACTTT. Encoded protein: CASSFGQGGSPLHF.

This clone was counted a single time. The rearrangement joins TRBV2 to TRBJ1-6, with D unclear. Trimming took off 11 bases at V and 10 bases at J, with 15 bases between the two ends. CDR1 and CDR2 from the germline V gene are SNHLY and FYNNEI. The CDR3 sequence is 12 residues long. CDR3 amino acids: CADSTVRSPLHF. CDR3 nucleotide sequence: TGTGCCGACTCAACCGTGAGGTCACCCCTCCACTTT.

CDR3 nucleotides: TGTGCCAGCAGGGTCTCAGGGACAGGGGAGCGCGGCTACACCTTC. Translating it yields CASRVSGTGERGYTF. V gene TRBV13 combines with J gene TRBJ1-2; 10 bases match TRBD1. V shed 6 bases, J shed 8 bases, and the junction held 12 bases outside the gene matches. CDR3 length equals 15 residues. CDR1 and CDR2 (germline): PRHDT, FYEKMQ (reference sequence).

The chain links TRBV5-4 to TRBJ2-5; tentative D call: TRBD2 (6 bases). The V end was cut by 4 bases, the J end by 5 bases, with 15 bases between. The CDR3 is made up of 14 amino acids. The V gene's germline CDR1 is SGHNT and CDR2 YYREEE (reference sequence). CDR3 bases: TGTGCCAGCAGCCCGGGTGGGACTGCCGAGACCCAGTACTTC. Residues: CASSPGGTAETQYF.

The chain couples TRBV29-1 to TRBJ2-2; D is uncertain. The CDR3 has 14 residues. Germline CDR1 reads SQVTM; CDR2 reads ANQGSEA. The V end lost 5 bases, the J end lost 1 base, and 11 bases lay between the germline ends. The CDR3 region has the DNA TGCAGCGTTCTCCCCTCGGTGAACACCGGGGAGCTGTTTTTT. Protein sequence: CSVLPSVNTGELFF.

The rearrangement uses TRBV4-2 and TRBJ1-2; D remains ambiguous. Trimming removed 3 bases at V and 2 bases at J, with 16 bases between. CDR3 size: 16 residues. Germline V gene data show CDR1 as LGHNA and CDR2 as YNFKEQ. The CDR3 nucleotides are TGTGCCAGCAGCCACCCCTCGCGGAGTAGCAACTATGGCTACACCTTC. Amino acid sequence: CASSHPSRSSNYGYTF.

This chain connects TRBV30 to TRBJ2-5; D is unclear. The CDR3 covers 14 residues. The ends were cut back, 0 bases at V and 4 bases at J, with 12 bases in the middle. Germline values: CDR1 GTSNPN, CDR2 SVGIG (reference sequence). The CDR3 sequence: CAWSVQAGSETQYF. The CDR3 bases are TGTGCCTGGAGTGTACAAGCAGGATCAGAGACCCAGTACTTC.

This chain joins TRBV7-9 and TRBJ2-7, with a weak D call TRBD1 (6 bases). This CDR3 is 15 amino acids long. The V end was cut by 5 bases, the J end by 3 bases, with 17 bases between. Germline values: CDR1 SEHNR, CDR2 FQNEAQ (reference sequence). The CDR3 loop is CASSETLTGDYEQYF. In nucleotides, the CDR3 is TGTGCCAGCAGCGAAACCTTGACAGGAGACTACGAGCAGTACTTC.

The gene calls are TRBV2 and TRBJ1-5, with 8 bases matching TRBD1. The CDR3 runs 16 residues. Trimming took 6 bases from V and 1 from J; bases not matched to a gene: 8. In germline, CDR1 is SNHLY, CDR2 FYNNEI. CDR3 DNA sequence: TGTGCCAGCAGCCCACGACAGGGGATGAGCAATCAGCCCCAGCATTTT. It is translated as CASSPRQGMSNQPQHF.

This rearrangement joins TRBV5-1 to TRBJ2-2; D possibly corresponds to TRBD1 (6 bases). The CDR3 covers 13 residues. The V end was cut by 4 bases, the J end by 4 bases, with 8 bases between. CDR1 and CDR2 (germline): SGHRS, YFSETQ. The CDR3 coding sequence is TGCGCCAGCAGCCCACAGGGCACCGGGGAGCTGTTTTTT. As protein: CASSPQGTGELFF.

The rearrangement links TRBV4-2 to TRBJ2-1, with 8 nucleotides matching TRBD1. The CDR3 is 16 amino acids. Germline-derived CDR1 and CDR2 are LGHNA and YNFKEQ. Germline trimming cut 0 bases from V and 8 bases from J; bases unmatched to any gene: 9. In nucleotides, the CDR3 is TGTGCCAGCAGCCAAGAAGAGACAGGGGCCTCGGATGAGCAGTTCTTC. The encoded protein is CASSQEETGASDEQFF.

J is TRBJ1-2 and V is TRBV13, with 8 bases fitting TRBD1. Germline trimming cut 5 bases from V and 7 bases from J; bases unmatched to any gene: 6. The CDR3 loop spans 13 amino acids. CDR1 is PRHDT and CDR2 is FYEKMQ in the germline V gene (reference sequence). For the CDR3, the DNA is TGTGCCAGCAGCCCGGACAGGGCCTTTGGCTACACCTTC. Its translation is CASSPDRAFGYTF.

V gene TRBV2 combines with J gene TRBJ2-7; 9 nucleotides agree with TRBD1. J was trimmed by 6 bases and V by 6 bases; bases with no gene match: 9. Germline V CDR1 and CDR2: SNHLY, FYNNEI. The CDR3 contains 14 residues. The CDR3: CASSSGQGPSEQYF. Here the CDR3 DNA reads TGTGCCAGCAGCTCGGGACAGGGCCCCTCCGAGCAGTACTTC.

The rearrangement joins TRBV19 to TRBJ2-1, with 7 bases matching TRBD1. Germline-derived CDR1 and CDR2 are LNHDA and SQIVND (reference sequence). This CDR3 is built from 13 residues. J was trimmed by 3 bases and V by 7 bases; bases with no gene match: 3. In nucleotides, the CDR3 is TGTGCCAGTACAGGGGGTTACTACAATGAGCAGTTCTTC. This sequence encodes CASTGGYYNEQFF.

The chain combines TRBV6-5 with TRBJ2-3, with D maybe TRBD2 (6 bases). The CDR3 is 14 residues long. Germline CDR1 is MNHEY and CDR2 is SVGAGI. V lost 7 bases, J lost 4 bases, and 15 bases lay in between. The CDR3 here is CASTRLATSDTQYF. Here the CDR3 DNA reads TGTGCCAGCACCCGCCTAGCGACGTCAGATACGCAGTATTTT.